Below, one TCR beta chain is given with its context. This entry belongs to a study of blood T cell repertoires in COVID-19. Clones were sequenced by immunoSEQ multiplex PCR, and TCRdb holds only the in-frame ones, with some missing. The table includes 200,000 to 250,000 clones, about nine tenths detected once. V lost 1 base to trimming and J lost 5 bases, with 16 bases between them. This CDR3 has 16 residues. The V gene's germline CDR1 is LGHNA and CDR2 YSLEER. Input material: PBMCs or T cells enriched from blood (not recorded which). This chain links TRBV4-3 with TRBJ2-3, with D uncertain. The TCR comes from a woman aged 30 to 39 with acute COVID-19. The CDR3 bases are TGCGCCAGCAGCCAAGCGTCTATAGCCCGCCAAGATACGCAGTATTTT. As protein: CASSQASIARQDTQYF.